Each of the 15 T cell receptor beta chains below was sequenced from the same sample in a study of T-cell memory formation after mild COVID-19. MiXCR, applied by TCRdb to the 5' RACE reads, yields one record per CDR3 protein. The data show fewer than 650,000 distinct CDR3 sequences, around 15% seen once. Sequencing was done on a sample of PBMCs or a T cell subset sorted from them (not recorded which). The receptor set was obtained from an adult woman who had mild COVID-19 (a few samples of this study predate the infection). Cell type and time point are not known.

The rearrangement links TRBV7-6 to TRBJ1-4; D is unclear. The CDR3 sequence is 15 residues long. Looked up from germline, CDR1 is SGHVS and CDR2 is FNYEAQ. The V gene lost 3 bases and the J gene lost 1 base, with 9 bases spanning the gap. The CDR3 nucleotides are TGTGCCAGCAGCTTGTGGGCAGGAACTAATGAAAAACTGTTTTTT. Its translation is CASSLWAGTNEKLFF.

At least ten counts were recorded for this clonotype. CDR3 in DNA: TGTGCCAGCAGTTGGACTAGCGGGAGTTCTTACAATGAGCAGTTCTTC. Residues: CASSWTSGSSYNEQFF. The chain couples TRBV6-2 or TRBV6-3 to TRBJ2-1; 13 bases align to TRBD2. The CDR3 is made up of 16 amino acids. The trim removed 4 bases at V and 4 bases at J, leaving 4 bases unmatched. Per germline, CDR1 MNHEY and CDR2 SVGEGT.

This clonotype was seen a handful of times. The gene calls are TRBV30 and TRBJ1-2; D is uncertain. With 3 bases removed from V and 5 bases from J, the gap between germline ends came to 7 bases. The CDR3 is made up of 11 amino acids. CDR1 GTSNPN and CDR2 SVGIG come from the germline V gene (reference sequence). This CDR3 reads CAWSRIYGYTF. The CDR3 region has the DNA TGTGCCTGGAGCAGGATTTATGGCTACACCTTC.

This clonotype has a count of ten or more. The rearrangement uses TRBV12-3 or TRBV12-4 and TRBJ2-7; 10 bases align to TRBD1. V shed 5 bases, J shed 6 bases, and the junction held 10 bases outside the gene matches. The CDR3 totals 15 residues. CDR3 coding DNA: TGTGCCAGCAGTGAGACAGGGGGCGTCTCTGGCGAGCAGTACTTC. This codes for CASSETGGVSGEQYF.

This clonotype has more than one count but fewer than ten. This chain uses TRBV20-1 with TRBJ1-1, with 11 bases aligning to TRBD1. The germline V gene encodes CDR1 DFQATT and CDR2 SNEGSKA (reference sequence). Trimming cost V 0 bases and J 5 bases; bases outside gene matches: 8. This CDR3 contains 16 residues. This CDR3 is CSARDPRDRGWTEAFF. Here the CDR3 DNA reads TGCAGTGCTAGAGATCCCCGGGACAGGGGGTGGACTGAAGCTTTCTTT.

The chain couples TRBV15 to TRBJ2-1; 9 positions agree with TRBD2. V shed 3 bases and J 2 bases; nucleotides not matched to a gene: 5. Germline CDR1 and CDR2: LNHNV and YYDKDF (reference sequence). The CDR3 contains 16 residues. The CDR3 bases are TGTGCCACCAGCAGGGGTCTAGCGGGGACCTACAATGAGCAGTTCTTC. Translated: CATSRGLAGTYNEQFF.

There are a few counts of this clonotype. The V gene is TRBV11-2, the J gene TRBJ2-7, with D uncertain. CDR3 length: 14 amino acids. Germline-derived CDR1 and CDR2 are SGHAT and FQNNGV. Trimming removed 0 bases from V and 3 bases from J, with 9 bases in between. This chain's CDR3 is CASSLENLGYEQYF. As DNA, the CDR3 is TGTGCCAGCAGCTTAGAAAATTTAGGCTACGAGCAGTACTTC.

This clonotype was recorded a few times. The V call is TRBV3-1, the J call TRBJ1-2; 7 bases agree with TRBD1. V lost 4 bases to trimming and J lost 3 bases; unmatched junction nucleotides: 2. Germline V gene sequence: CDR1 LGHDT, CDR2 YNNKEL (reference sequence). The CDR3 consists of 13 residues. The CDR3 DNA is TGTGCCAGCAGCCCCAGGGGGGACTATGGCTACACCTTC. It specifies CASSPRGDYGYTF. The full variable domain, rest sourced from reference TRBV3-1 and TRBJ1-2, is DTAVSQTPKYLVTQMGNDKSIKCEQNLGHDTMYWYKQDSKKFLKIMFSYNNKELIINETVPNRFSPKSPDKAHLNLHINSLELGDSAVYFCASSPRGDYGYTFGSGTRLTVV.

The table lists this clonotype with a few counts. CDR3 in DNA: TGTGCCAGCAGTCCCGGACTAGGGGCGCAGTATTTT. Protein product: CASSPGLGAQYF. The rearrangement joins TRBV12-3 or TRBV12-4 to TRBJ2-3; 7 positions agree with TRBD2. The length of the CDR3 is 12 residues. Trimming removed 5 bases from V and 10 bases from J; junction bases left unmatched: 6.

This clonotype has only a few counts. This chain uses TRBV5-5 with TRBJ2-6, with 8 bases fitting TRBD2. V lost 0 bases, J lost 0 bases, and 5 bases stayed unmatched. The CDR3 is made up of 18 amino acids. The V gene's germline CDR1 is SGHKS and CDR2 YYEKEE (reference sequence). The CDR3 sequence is CASSLVGGGLSGANVLTF. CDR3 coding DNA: TGTGCCAGCAGCTTGGTCGGGGGGGGCCTCTCTGGGGCCAACGTCCTGACTTTC.

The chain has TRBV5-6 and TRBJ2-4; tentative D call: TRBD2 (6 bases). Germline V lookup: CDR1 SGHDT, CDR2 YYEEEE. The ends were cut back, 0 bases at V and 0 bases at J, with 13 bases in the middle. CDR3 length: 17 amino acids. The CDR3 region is CASSLARRGLAKNIQYF. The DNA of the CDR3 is TGTGCCAGCAGCTTGGCCCGTCGGGGACTAGCCAAAAACATTCAGTACTTC.

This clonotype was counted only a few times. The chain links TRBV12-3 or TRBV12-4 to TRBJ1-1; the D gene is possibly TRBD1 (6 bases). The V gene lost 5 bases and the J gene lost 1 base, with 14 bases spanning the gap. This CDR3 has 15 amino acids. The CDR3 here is CASSPSRGGNTEAFF. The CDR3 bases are TGTGCCAGCAGTCCCAGCAGGGGAGGGAACACTGAAGCTTTCTTT.

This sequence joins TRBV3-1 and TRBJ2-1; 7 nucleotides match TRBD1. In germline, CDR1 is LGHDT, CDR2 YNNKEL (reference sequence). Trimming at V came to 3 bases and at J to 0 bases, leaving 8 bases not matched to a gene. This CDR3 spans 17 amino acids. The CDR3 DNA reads TGTGCCAGCAGCCACACGACAGGGCGGCTCTCCTACAATGAGCAGTTCTTC. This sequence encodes CASSHTTGRLSYNEQFF.

Here the CDR3 DNA reads TGTGCCAGCAGCCTGGGGGGAGGGGTCGGCCAAGAGACCCAGTACTTC. Translation gives CASSLGGGVGQETQYF. The chain uses TRBV12-3 or TRBV12-4 and TRBJ2-5; 7 bases line up with TRBD2. Trimming at V came to 6 bases and at J to 1 base, leaving 11 bases not matched to a gene. The CDR3 consists of 16 residues.

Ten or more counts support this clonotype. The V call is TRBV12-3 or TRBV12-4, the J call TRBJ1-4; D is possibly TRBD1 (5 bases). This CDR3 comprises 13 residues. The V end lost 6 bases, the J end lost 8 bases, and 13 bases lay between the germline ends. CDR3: CASRDTVGEKLFF. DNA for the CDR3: TGTGCCAGCAGGGACACGGTAGGGGAAAAACTGTTTTTT.